This T cell receptor beta chain was recovered during a study of blood T cell repertoires in COVID-19. Across the study: The origin of the acute and convalescent COVID-19 samples was the United States, Italy and Spain. PBMCs, B-cell-depleted T cells, or T cells provided the cDNA or gDNA that made up the material.

Per the original methods: Estimates of nucleated cell counts were drawn from the amplification of reference gene primers. The repertoire was sequenced with immunoSEQ multiplex PCR; TCRdb's copy has only in-frame clones and lacks some. The V and J calls and clone size are taken from that table; D and trimming were inferred from the DNA. The sample shows hundreds of thousands of clones, approximately 89% of them seen only once. Germline V gene sequence: CDR1 SNHLY, CDR2 FYNNEI. J lost 0 bases, V lost 6 bases, and 9 bases had no gene match. This CDR3 comprises 18 residues. Seattle-derived patients entered the study during active infection and were followed longitudinally.

Sequenced material: peripheral blood. This receptor was taken from a man between 18 and 35 years old with COVID-19, enrolled during active disease. This chain connects TRBV2 to TRBJ2-3, with 13 bases that match TRBD2. CDR3 protein: CASRLLAGGFTSTDTQYF. In DNA form, the CDR3 reads TGTGCCAGCAGGCTACTAGCGGGAGGGTTTACGAGCACAGATACGCAGTATTTT.